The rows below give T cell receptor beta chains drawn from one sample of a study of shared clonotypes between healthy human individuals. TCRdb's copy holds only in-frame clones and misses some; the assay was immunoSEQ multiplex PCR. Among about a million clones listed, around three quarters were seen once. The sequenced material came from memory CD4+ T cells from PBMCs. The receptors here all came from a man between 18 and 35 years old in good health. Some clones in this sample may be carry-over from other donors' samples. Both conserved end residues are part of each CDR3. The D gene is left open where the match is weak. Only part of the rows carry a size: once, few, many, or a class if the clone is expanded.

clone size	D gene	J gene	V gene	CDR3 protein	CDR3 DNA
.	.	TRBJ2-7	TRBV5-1	CASSLGSPRSYEQYF	TGCGCCAGCAGCTTGGGCTCCCCTAGGAGCTACGAGCAGTACTTC
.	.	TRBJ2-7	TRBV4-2	CASSQREAKPLSYEQYF	TGTGCCAGCAGCCAACGAGAGGCAAAACCCCTCTCCTACGAGCAGTACTTC
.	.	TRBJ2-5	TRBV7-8	CASSLGRQETQYF	TGTGCCAGCAGCTTAGGACGGCAAGAGACCCAGTACTTC
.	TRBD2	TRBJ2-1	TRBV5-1	CASSPLAGGDNEQFF	TGCGCCAGCAGCCCACTAGCGGGAGGGGACAATGAGCAGTTCTTC
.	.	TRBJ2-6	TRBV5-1	CASSWAARGSGANVLTF	TGCGCCAGCAGCTGGGCCGCCAGGGGATCAGGGGCCAACGTCCTGACTTTC
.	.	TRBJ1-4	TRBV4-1	CASSQGQITNEKLFF	TGCGCCAGCAGCCAAGGACAGATAACTAATGAAAAACTGTTTTTT
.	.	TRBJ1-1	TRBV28	CASSFFLGTEAFF	TGTGCCAGCAGTTTTTTCCTGGGCACTGAAGCTTTCTTT
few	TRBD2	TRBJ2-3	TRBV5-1	CASSSTTSGSTDTQYF	TGCGCCAGCAGCTCTACGACTAGCGGGAGCACAGATACGCAGTATTTT
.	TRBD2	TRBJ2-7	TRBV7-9	CASSLLGGSSYEQYF	TGTGCCAGCAGCTTACTTGGCGGGAGCTCCTACGAGCAGTACTTC
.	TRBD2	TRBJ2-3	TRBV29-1	CSISRGADTQYF	TGCAGCATTTCCCGGGGGGCAGATACGCAGTATTTT
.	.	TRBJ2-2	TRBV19	CASSIAANTGELLF	TGTGCCAGTAGTATAGCGGCGAACACCGGGGAGCTGCTTTTT
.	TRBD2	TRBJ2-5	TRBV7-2	CASSPNGLAGQETQYF	TGTGCCAGCAGCCCAAACGGACTAGCGGGACAAGAGACCCAGTACTTC
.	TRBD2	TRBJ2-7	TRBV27	CASTKTAGASGRVGHEQYF	TGTGCCAGCACCAAAACCGCTGGGGCTAGCGGGAGGGTAGGACACGAGCAGTACTTC
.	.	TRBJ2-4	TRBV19	CASKPGTEKNIQYF	TGTGCCAGCAAACCCGGGACGGAAAAAAACATTCAGTACTTC
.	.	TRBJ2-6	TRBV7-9	CASSPTANVLTF	TGTGCCAGCAGTCCGACAGCGAACGTCCTGACTTTC
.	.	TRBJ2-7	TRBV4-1	CASSRNYRDYEQYF	TGCGCCAGCAGCCGAAACTACAGGGACTACGAGCAGTACTTC
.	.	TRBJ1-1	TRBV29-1	CSVAGGLSTEAFF	TGCAGCGTGGCCGGGGGGCTGAGCACTGAAGCTTTCTTT
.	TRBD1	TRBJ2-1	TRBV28	CASSGAGTGARNEQFF	TGTGCCAGCAGCGGCGCCGGGACAGGGGCTAGGAATGAGCAGTTCTTC
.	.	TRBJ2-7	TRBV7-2	CASSLDRTIYEQYF	TGTGCCAGCAGCTTAGATAGAACCATCTACGAGCAGTACTTC
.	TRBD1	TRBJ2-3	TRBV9	CASSTWTGGGDTQYF	TGTGCCAGCAGCACCTGGACAGGGGGCGGAGATACGCAGTATTTT
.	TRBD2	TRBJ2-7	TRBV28	CASRPSGNAYEQYF	TGTGCCAGCAGACCTAGCGGAAATGCCTACGAGCAGTACTTC
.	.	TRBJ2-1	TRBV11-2	CASSLESGTQFF	TGTGCCAGCAGCTTAGAATCGGGGACGCAGTTCTTC
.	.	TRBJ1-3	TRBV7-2	CASSLVGDSGNTIYF	TGTGCCAGCAGCTTAGTGGGGGACTCTGGAAACACCATATATTTT
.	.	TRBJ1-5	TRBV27	CASSPNLGQGSNQPQHF	TGTGCCAGCAGTCCCAACCTTGGGCAGGGGAGCAATCAGCCCCAGCATTTT
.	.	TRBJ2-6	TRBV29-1	CSVVEGAGANVLTF	TGCAGCGTTGTGGAGGGGGCTGGGGCCAACGTCCTGACTTTC
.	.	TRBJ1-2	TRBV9	CASSVMQVPAQYGYTF	TGTGCCAGCAGCGTGATGCAGGTCCCCGCGCAGTATGGCTACACCTTC
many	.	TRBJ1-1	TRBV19	CASSIFGEGEAFF	TGTGCCAGTAGTATATTCGGGGAGGGTGAAGCTTTCTTT
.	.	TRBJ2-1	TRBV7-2	CASSSGPSNEQFF	TGTGCCAGCAGCTCCGGGCCATCCAATGAGCAGTTCTTC
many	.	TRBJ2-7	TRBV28	CASGRPDFEQYF	TGTGCCAGCGGACGGCCTGACTTCGAGCAGTACTTC
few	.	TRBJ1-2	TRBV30	CAWSQWTAGYTF	TGTGCCTGGAGCCAGTGGACAGCCGGCTACACCTTC
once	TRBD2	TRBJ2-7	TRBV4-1	CASSPSGRVETEQYF	TGCGCCAGCAGCCCGAGCGGGAGGGTGGAAACCGAGCAGTACTTC
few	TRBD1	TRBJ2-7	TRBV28	CASSSPGQNYEQYF	TGTGCCAGCAGTTCACCGGGACAGAACTACGAGCAGTACTTC
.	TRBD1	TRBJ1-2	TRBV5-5	CASSLVGQGDGYTF	TGTGCCAGCAGCTTGGTGGGACAGGGGGATGGCTACACCTTC
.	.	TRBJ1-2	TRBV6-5	CASSYSGDGYTF	TGTGCCAGCAGTTACTCGGGGGATGGCTACACCTTC
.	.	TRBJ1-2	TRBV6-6	CASTPGGAPGYTF	TGTGCCAGCACTCCGGGGGGGGCGCCGGGCTACACCTTC
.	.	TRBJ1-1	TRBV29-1	CSAQGRMNTEAFF	TGCAGCGCCCAAGGACGGATGAACACTGAAGCTTTCTTT
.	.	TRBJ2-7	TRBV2	CASSSGTAPTYEQYF	TGTGCCAGCAGCTCGGGGACGGCCCCTACCTACGAGCAGTACTTC
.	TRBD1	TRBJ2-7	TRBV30	CAWSLPAGGMGYEQYF	TGTGCCTGGAGTCTCCCGGCAGGGGGAATGGGTTACGAGCAGTACTTC
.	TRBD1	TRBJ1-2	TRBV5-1	CASSPGWGTGGSYGYTF	TGCGCCAGCAGCCCTGGATGGGGGACAGGGGGCAGCTATGGCTACACCTTC
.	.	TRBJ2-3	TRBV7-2	CASSSQRPELYF	TGTGCCAGCAGCTCCCAGAGGCCTGAACTGTATTTT
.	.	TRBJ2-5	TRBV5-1	CASTVESETQYF	TGCGCCAGCACGGTGGAATCGGAGACCCAGTACTTC
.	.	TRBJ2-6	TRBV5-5	CASSPIPGLSSGANVLTF	TGTGCCAGCAGCCCTATTCCGGGACTTAGCTCTGGGGCCAACGTCCTGACTTTC
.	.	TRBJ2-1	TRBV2	CASSTQPRSYNEQFF	TGTGCCAGCAGTACCCAACCACGCTCCTACAATGAGCAGTTCTTC
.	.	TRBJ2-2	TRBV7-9	CASSPQTKNTGELFF	TGTGCCAGCAGCCCACAGACTAAAAACACCGGGGAGCTGTTTTTT
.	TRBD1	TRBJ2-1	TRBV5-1	CASSPLTGGPNEQFF	TGCGCCAGCAGCCCCCTTACAGGGGGCCCCAATGAGCAGTTCTTC
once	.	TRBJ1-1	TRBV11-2	CASSLEVWGTEAFF	TGTGCCAGCAGCTTAGAAGTTTGGGGTACTGAAGCTTTCTTT
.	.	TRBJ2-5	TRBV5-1	CASSLRGQETQYF	TGCGCCAGCAGCTTGCGGGGTCAAGAGACCCAGTACTTC
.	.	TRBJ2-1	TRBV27	CASNSGPSYNEQFF	TGTGCCAGCAACAGCGGACCTTCCTACAATGAGCAGTTCTTC
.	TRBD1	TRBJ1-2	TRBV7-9	CASSFQTGGRDGYTF	TGTGCCAGCAGCTTCCAAACAGGGGGCCGTGATGGCTACACCTTC
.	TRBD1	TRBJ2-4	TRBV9	CASSRTGGNIQYF	TGTGCCAGCAGTCGCACAGGGGGAAACATTCAGTACTTC
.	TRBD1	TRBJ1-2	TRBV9	CASSRTGGVGHTF	TGTGCCAGCAGTAGGACAGGTGGGGTTGGGCACACCTTC
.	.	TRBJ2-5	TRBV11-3	CASSLEGTPRETQYF	TGTGCCAGCAGCTTAGAGGGCACACCAAGGGAGACCCAGTACTTC
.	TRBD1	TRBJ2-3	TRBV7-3	CASSLEGAIADTQYF	TGTGCCAGCAGCTTAGAGGGGGCCATAGCAGATACGCAGTATTTT
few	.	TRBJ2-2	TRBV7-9	CARRASDGELFF	TGTGCCAGGAGAGCGAGCGACGGGGAGCTGTTTTTT
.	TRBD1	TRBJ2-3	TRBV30	CAWGTGTTDTQYF	TGTGCCTGGGGGACAGGGACCACAGATACGCAGTATTTT